These 18 T cell receptor beta chains share one sample of origin, sequenced in a study of T cell responses to AZD1222 COVID-19 vaccine. Sequencing used immunoSEQ multiplex PCR; TCRdb keeps in-frame clones, though not all of them. The sample lists 90,000 to 130,000 clones, around nine tenths occurring once. Specimen: peripheral blood, collected on day 0 of AZD1222 vaccination. The receptors come from an adult in good health.

The chain is built from TRBV28 and TRBJ1-1; 7 bases are a match to TRBD1. After removal of 6 bases from V and 6 bases from J, the junction contained 7 bases not matched to a gene. The CDR3 runs 13 residues. Germline CDR1 is MDHEN and CDR2 is SYDVKM. The CDR3 protein is CASSDRVPPEAFF. The CDR3 bases are TGTGCCAGCAGCGACAGGGTACCCCCTGAAGCTTTCTTT.

The chain carries TRBV3-1 (or the pseudogene TRBV3-2) and TRBJ1-6; 8 bases line up with TRBD1. V shed 6 bases and J 5 bases; nucleotides not matched to a gene: 6. In germline, CDR1 is LGHDT, CDR2 YNNKEL (reference sequence). The CDR3 sequence is 15 residues long. The CDR3 region is CASRTQGADNSPLHF. The CDR3 DNA follows: TGTGCCAGCAGAACCCAGGGGGCAGATAATTCACCCCTCCACTTT.

The chain is built from TRBV6-6 and TRBJ1-1; D not resolved. Germline assignment: CDR1 MNHNY and CDR2 SVGAGI (reference sequence). V was shortened by 4 bases and J by 4 bases, with 10 bases between the two germline ends. This CDR3 contains 13 residues. This CDR3 is CASSSLGSTEAFF. The CDR3 DNA is TGTGCCAGCAGTTCCTTAGGAAGCACTGAAGCTTTCTTT.

This chain connects TRBV7-3 to TRBJ1-1; D perhaps matches TRBD1 (6 bases). The germline V and J ends were trimmed by 0 bases and 12 bases, with 14 bases remaining between them. CDR3 length equals 13 residues. Germline V gene lookup returns CDR1 SGHTA and CDR2 FQGTGA. The CDR3 sequence is CASSLTFGGATFF. The CDR3 DNA reads as TGTGCCAGCAGCTTAACGTTTGGGGGGGCGACTTTCTTT.

This chain uses TRBV19 with TRBJ1-6; D gene ambiguous. In germline, CDR1 is LNHDA, CDR2 SQIVND (reference sequence). This CDR3 is 18 amino acids long. V was trimmed by 3 bases and J by 2 bases, leaving 17 bases between them. The CDR3 is CASSIRHLVVAYNSPLHF. The CDR3 coding sequence is TGTGCCAGTAGTATTAGACACCTTGTTGTCGCCTATAATTCACCCCTCCACTTT.

This clone was recorded only once. This chain connects TRBV13 to TRBJ1-3, with 8 positions matching TRBD1. This CDR3 has 15 amino acids. Germline V CDR1 and CDR2: PRHDT, FYEKMQ (reference sequence). Trimming cost V 5 bases and J 4 bases; bases outside gene matches: 7. This CDR3 reads CASSRRGPLGNTIYF. In nucleotides, the CDR3 is TGTGCCAGCAGCCGCAGGGGGCCGCTAGGAAACACCATATATTTT.

This clone was counted a single time. The rearrangement uses TRBV28 and TRBJ1-1; D possibly corresponds to TRBD1 (5 bases). CDR1 MDHEN and CDR2 SYDVKM come from the germline V gene. This CDR3 is 13 amino acids long. Trimming took off 5 bases at V and 10 bases at J, with 17 bases between the two ends. The CDR3 protein is CASSALDSLGAFF. DNA of the CDR3: TGTGCCAGCAGTGCCCTCGACAGCCTGGGAGCTTTCTTT.

The rearrangement uses TRBV27 and TRBJ2-3, with 10 bases lining up with TRBD2. The ends lost 3 bases at V and 3 bases at J; junction bases unmatched: 6. The CDR3 sequence is 16 residues long. CDR1 and CDR2 (germline): MNHEY, SMNVEV (reference sequence). The CDR3 reads CASSFLGTSDTDTQYF. The CDR3 DNA is TGTGCCAGCAGTTTCCTTGGGACTAGCGATACAGATACGCAGTATTTT.

V and J are TRBV5-5 and TRBJ1-5, with a possible D match to TRBD1 (5 bases). The CDR3 totals 17 residues. From germline, CDR1 is SGHKS and CDR2 YYEKEE (reference sequence). V was pared by 4 bases and J by 0 bases, with 17 bases between. CDR3 region: CASSHVGGPTSNQPQHF. In DNA, the CDR3 is TGTGCCAGCAGCCATGTGGGGGGTCCGACTAGCAATCAGCCCCAGCATTTT.

The rearrangement links TRBV5-1 to TRBJ2-3; 7 bases line up with TRBD2. From germline, CDR1 is SGHRS and CDR2 YFSETQ. J was trimmed by 0 bases and V by 0 bases; bases with no gene match: 13. This CDR3 is built from 19 residues. In DNA form, the CDR3 reads TGCGCCAGCAGCTTGGTTGCGGGAGTAGGAAGTCCGAGCACAGATACGCAGTATTTT. Its translation is CASSLVAGVGSPSTDTQYF.

There are a few counts of this clone. This chain connects TRBV6-2 or TRBV6-3 to TRBJ1-3; D possibly corresponds to TRBD1 (5 bases). CDR1 and CDR2 from the germline V gene are MNHEY and SVGEGT. The V gene lost 5 bases and the J gene lost 0 bases, with 14 bases spanning the gap. The CDR3 runs to 16 residues. CDR3 nucleotide sequence: TGTGCCAGCAGTCCAACTCGACAGATCTCTGGAAACACCATATATTTT. This codes for CASSPTRQISGNTIYF.

The chain joins TRBV10-3 to TRBJ2-5; 8 bases map to TRBD1. This CDR3 spans 14 amino acids. The ends lost 4 bases at V and 3 bases at J; junction bases unmatched: 4. Germline values: CDR1 ENHRY, CDR2 SYGVKD. This chain's CDR3 is CAISVEQGEETQYF. DNA for the CDR3: TGTGCCATCAGTGTTGAACAGGGGGAAGAGACCCAGTACTTC.

This chain joins TRBV3-1 (or the pseudogene TRBV3-2) and TRBJ2-7, with 12 bases aligning to TRBD2. Germline trimming cut 1 base from V and 6 bases from J; bases unmatched to any gene: 4. CDR1 LGHDT and CDR2 YNNKEL come from the germline V gene (reference sequence). CDR3 size: 15 residues. The CDR3: CASSQGTSGTTEQYF. The CDR3 coding sequence is TGTGCCAGCAGCCAAGGGACTAGCGGGACCACCGAGCAGTACTTC.

The chain is built from TRBV14 and TRBJ2-2, with 12 nucleotides matching TRBD2. Germline V gene lookup returns CDR1 SGHDN and CDR2 FVKESK. With V trimmed by 4 bases and J by 6 bases, 3 bases remained unmatched. There are 15 residues in the CDR3. CDR3 in DNA: TGTGCCAGCAGCCCCCGACTAGCGGGAGCCGGGGAGCTGTTTTTT. Its protein product is CASSPRLAGAGELFF.

This CDR3 is CASSREGGYTF. The DNA for the CDR3 is TGTGCCAGTAGTCGAGAGGGTGGCTACACCTTC. The chain couples TRBV19 to TRBJ1-2; no clear D gene. CDR1 LNHDA and CDR2 SQIVND come from the germline V gene (reference sequence). This CDR3 has 11 residues. V lost 5 bases and J lost 7, with 8 bases in between.

The chain couples TRBV15 to TRBJ1-5; 7 bases line up with TRBD1. V lost 3 bases, J lost 6 bases, and 5 bases stayed unmatched. The CDR3 covers 14 residues. Looked up from germline, CDR1 is LNHNV and CDR2 is YYDKDF (reference sequence). CDR3: CATSRGQSGQPQHF. In DNA form, the CDR3 reads TGTGCCACCAGCAGGGGACAGTCGGGTCAGCCCCAGCATTTT.

The J gene is TRBJ1-4, the V gene TRBV18, with D perhaps matching TRBD1 (6 bases). The germline CDR1 and CDR2 sequences are KGHSH and LQKENI. Trimming removed 3 bases at V and 6 bases at J, with 17 bases between. The length of the CDR3 is 16 residues. CDR3 protein: CASSPAYRDLDEKLFF. DNA for the CDR3: TGTGCCAGCTCACCGGCGTACAGGGATTTGGATGAAAAACTGTTTTTT.

The rearrangement uses TRBV27 and TRBJ1-4, with TRBD1 matching over 8 bases. CDR3 length: 17 residues. Germline assignment: CDR1 MNHEY and CDR2 SMNVEV (reference sequence). J lost 2 bases, V lost 5 bases, and 10 bases had no gene match. In DNA form, the CDR3 reads TGTGCCAGCAGTACGACTCGACAGGGGATCACTAATGAAAAACTGTTTTTT. This gives the protein CASSTTRQGITNEKLFF. Supplemented by reference TRBV27 and TRBJ1-4, the full variable domain reads EAQVTQNPRYLITVTGKKLTVTCSQNMNHEYMSWYRQDPGLGLRQIYYSMNVEVTDKGDVPEGYKVSRKEKRNFPLILESPSPNQTSLYFCASSTTRQGITNEKLFFGSGTQLSVL.